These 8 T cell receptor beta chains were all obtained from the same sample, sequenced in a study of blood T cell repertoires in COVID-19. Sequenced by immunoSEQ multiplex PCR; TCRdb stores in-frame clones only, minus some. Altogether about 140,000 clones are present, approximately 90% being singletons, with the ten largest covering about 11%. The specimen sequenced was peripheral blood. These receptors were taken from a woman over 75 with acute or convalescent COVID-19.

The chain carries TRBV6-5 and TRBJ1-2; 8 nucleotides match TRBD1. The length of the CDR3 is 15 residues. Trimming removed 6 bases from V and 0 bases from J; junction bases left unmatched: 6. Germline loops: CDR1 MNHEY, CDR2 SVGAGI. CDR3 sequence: CASSLQGGANYGYTF. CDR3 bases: TGTGCCAGCAGCCTACAGGGGGGGGCTAACTATGGCTACACCTTC.

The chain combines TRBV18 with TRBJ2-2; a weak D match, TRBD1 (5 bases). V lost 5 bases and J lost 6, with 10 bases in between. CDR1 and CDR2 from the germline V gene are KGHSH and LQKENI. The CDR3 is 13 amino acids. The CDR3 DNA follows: TGTGCCAGCTCATCCTCAGGGCCCGGGGAGCTGTTTTTT. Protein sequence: CASSSSGPGELFF.

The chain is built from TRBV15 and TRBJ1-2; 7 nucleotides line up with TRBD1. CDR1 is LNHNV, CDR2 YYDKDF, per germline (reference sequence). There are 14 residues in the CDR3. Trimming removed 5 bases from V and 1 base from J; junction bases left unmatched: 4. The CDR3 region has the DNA TGTGCCACCAGCCCCAGGGGGAATAACTATGGCTACACCTTC. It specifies CATSPRGNNYGYTF.

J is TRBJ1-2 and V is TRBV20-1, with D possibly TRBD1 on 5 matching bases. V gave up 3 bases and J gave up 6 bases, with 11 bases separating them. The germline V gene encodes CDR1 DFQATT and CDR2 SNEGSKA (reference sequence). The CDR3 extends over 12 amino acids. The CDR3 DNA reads TGCAGTGCTAGTGGTCCGGGGGATGGCTACACCTTC. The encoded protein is CSASGPGDGYTF.

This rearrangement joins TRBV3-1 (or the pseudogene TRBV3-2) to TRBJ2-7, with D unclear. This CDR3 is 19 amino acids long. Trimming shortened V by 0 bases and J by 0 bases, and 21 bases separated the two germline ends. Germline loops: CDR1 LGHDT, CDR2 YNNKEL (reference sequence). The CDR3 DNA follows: TGTGCCAGCAGCCAAGATCGGGTCCTTTCAATTTCGAGCTCCTACGAGCAGTACTTC. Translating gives CASSQDRVLSISSSYEQYF.

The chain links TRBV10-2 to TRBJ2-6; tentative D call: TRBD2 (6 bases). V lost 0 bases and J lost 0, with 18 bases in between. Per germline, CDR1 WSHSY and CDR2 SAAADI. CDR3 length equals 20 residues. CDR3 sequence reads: CASSESTEGPGFSGANVLTF. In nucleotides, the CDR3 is TGCGCCAGCAGTGAGTCGACGGAGGGCCCGGGGTTCTCTGGGGCCAACGTCCTGACTTTC.

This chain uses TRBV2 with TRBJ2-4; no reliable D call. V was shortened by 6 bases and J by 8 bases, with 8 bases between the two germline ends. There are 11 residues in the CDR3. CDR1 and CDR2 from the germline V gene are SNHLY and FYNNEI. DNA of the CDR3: TGTGCCAGCAGGGGTCGGGACATTCAGTACTTC. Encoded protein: CASRGRDIQYF.

The CDR3 protein is CASSEVGTGPYGYTF. CDR3 DNA sequence: TGTGCCAGCAGTGAAGTGGGGACAGGGCCATATGGCTACACCTTC. V and J are TRBV6-1 and TRBJ1-2, with 9 bases that match TRBD1. V lost 1 base and J lost 5; bases outside the gene matches: 5. From germline, CDR1 is MNHNS and CDR2 SASEGT. The CDR3 has 15 amino acids.